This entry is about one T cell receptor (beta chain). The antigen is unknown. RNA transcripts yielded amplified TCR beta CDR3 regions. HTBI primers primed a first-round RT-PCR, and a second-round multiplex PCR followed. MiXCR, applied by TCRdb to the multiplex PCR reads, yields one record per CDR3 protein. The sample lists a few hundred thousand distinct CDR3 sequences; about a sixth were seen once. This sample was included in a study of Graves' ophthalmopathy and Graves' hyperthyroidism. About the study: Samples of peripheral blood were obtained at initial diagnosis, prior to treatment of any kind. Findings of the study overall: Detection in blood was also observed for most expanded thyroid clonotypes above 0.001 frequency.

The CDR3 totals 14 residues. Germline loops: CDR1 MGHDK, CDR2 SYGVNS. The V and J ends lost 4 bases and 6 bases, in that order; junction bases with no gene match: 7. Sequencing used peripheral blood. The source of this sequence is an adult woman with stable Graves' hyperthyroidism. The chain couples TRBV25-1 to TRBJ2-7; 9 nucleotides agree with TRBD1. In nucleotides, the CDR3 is TGTGCCAGCAGTGGACCGGACAGGGGTGGCGAGCAGTACTTC. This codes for CASSGPDRGGEQYF.